Listed below are T cell receptor beta chains from one sample, sequenced in a study of blood T cell repertoires in COVID-19. Profiled with immunoSEQ multiplex PCR; TCRdb holds only in-frame clones, not every one. The sample includes fewer than 250,000 clones, about 83% of them seen just once. Input material: peripheral blood. Receptors originate from a man between 45 and 60 years old with acute or convalescent COVID-19. Both conserved end residues are part of each CDR3. The order of the fields is CDR3 protein, J gene, V gene.

CDR3: CASSPAQDSYNEQFF; J: TRBJ2-1; V: TRBV7-9
CDR3: CAWSQTTTSGALAEQFF; J: TRBJ2-1; V: TRBV30
CDR3: CASSIWGQQPQHF; J: TRBJ1-5; V: TRBV19
CDR3: CASSETWSSYNSPLHF; J: TRBJ1-6; V: TRBV2
CDR3: CASSQLGAGYTF; J: TRBJ1-2; V: TRBV3-1/TRBV3-2
CDR3: CASSPGGTGDQPQHF; J: TRBJ1-5; V: TRBV5-4
CDR3: CSASFRTGNTEAFF; J: TRBJ1-1; V: TRBV20-1
CDR3: CASSPGYGYTF; J: TRBJ1-2; V: TRBV18
CDR3: CASSLTASGSTGELFF; J: TRBJ2-2; V: TRBV4-1
CDR3: CASSARQGFDSPLHF; J: TRBJ1-6; V: TRBV9
CDR3: CASSSGTVSVETQYF; J: TRBJ2-5; V: TRBV11-2
CDR3: CASSSGLAGPTDTQYF; J: TRBJ2-3; V: TRBV11-2
CDR3: CASSRDSGFTYNEQFF; J: TRBJ2-1; V: TRBV18
CDR3: CASSLNRGLAGRTDTQYF; J: TRBJ2-3; V: TRBV11-3
CDR3: CASSYSGRGTYEQYF; J: TRBJ2-7; V: TRBV6-5
CDR3: CASNLNSGSINQPQHF; J: TRBJ1-5; V: TRBV2
CDR3: CASSPPEGGEWVEAFF; J: TRBJ1-1; V: TRBV7-9
CDR3: CATSGNLGGPQHF; J: TRBJ1-5; V: TRBV24-1
CDR3: CASSIGTSGGYNEQFF; J: TRBJ2-1; V: TRBV7-7
CDR3: CASSQGTDSPYYEQYF; J: TRBJ2-7; V: TRBV4-1
CDR3: CASSFGTPQETQYF; J: TRBJ2-5; V: TRBV5-1
CDR3: CASSLEDRATSLRGYTF; J: TRBJ1-2; V: TRBV5-1
CDR3: CASSQALRERDEQYF; J: TRBJ2-7; V: TRBV3-1/TRBV3-2
CDR3: CASSLISGGFSGNTIYF; J: TRBJ1-3; V: TRBV11-2
CDR3: CASSLAPTAKVEKLFF; J: TRBJ1-4; V: TRBV5-6
CDR3: CASLGASTDYGYTF; J: TRBJ1-2; V: TRBV9
CDR3: CASSAGQGHNQPQHF; J: TRBJ1-5; V: TRBV19